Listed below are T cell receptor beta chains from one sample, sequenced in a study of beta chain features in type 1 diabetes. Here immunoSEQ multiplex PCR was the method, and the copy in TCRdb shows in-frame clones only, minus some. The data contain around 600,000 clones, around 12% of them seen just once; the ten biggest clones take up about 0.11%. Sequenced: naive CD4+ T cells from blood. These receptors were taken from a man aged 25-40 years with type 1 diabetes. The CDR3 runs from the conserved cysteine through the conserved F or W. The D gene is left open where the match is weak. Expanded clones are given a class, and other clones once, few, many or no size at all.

CDR3 DNA: TGCGCCAGCAGTCTCGAGGGCTCCTACAATGAGCAGTTCTTC
CDR3 protein: CASSLEGSYNEQFF
D gene: NA
clone size: few
J gene: TRBJ2-1
V gene: TRBV4-3

CDR3 DNA: TGCGCCAGCAGCCAAGGGGGACAGGGATGGGGGTCACCCCTCCACTTT
CDR3 protein: CASSQGGQGWGSPLHF
D gene: TRBD1
clone size: once
J gene: TRBJ1-6
V gene: TRBV4-3

CDR3 DNA: TGTGCCAGCAGCTTCCCGACAGGAGGTGGAGAAAAACTGTTTTTT
CDR3 protein: CASSFPTGGGEKLFF
D gene: NA
clone size: few
J gene: TRBJ1-4
V gene: TRBV5-6

CDR3 DNA: TGCAGCGTTGGACAGACCTATGGCTACACCTTC
CDR3 protein: CSVGQTYGYTF
D gene: NA
clone size: many
J gene: TRBJ1-2
V gene: TRBV29-1

CDR3 DNA: TGTGCCAGCTCACCTGAGATGAACACTGAAGCTTTCTTT
CDR3 protein: CASSPEMNTEAFF
D gene: NA
clone size: NA
J gene: TRBJ1-1
V gene: TRBV18

CDR3 DNA: TGTGCCAGCAGTTCCCCGGGCCTATCCTACAATGAGCAGTTCTTC
CDR3 protein: CASSSPGLSYNEQFF
D gene: NA
clone size: NA
J gene: TRBJ2-1
V gene: TRBV28

CDR3 DNA: TGTGCCAGCAGTAAGGACAGGGTCTACGAGCAGTACTTC
CDR3 protein: CASSKDRVYEQYF
D gene: TRBD1
clone size: NA
J gene: TRBJ2-7
V gene: TRBV25-1

CDR3 DNA: TGCGCCAGCAGCTTGTCAACGAAGCAAGAGACCCAGTACTTC
CDR3 protein: CASSLSTKQETQYF
D gene: NA
clone size: few
J gene: TRBJ2-5
V gene: TRBV5-1

CDR3 DNA: TGCGCCAGCAGCCCAGGCGGGACAGCAAACTATGGCTACACCTTC
CDR3 protein: CASSPGGTANYGYTF
D gene: TRBD1
clone size: NA
J gene: TRBJ1-2
V gene: TRBV4-3

CDR3 DNA: TGCGCCAGCAGCTTATTGATAGCGGGGTTAGAGACCCAGTACTTC
CDR3 protein: CASSLLIAGLETQYF
D gene: TRBD2
clone size: NA
J gene: TRBJ2-5
V gene: TRBV5-1

CDR3 DNA: TGTGCCAGCAGCCCAGTACCCTTGAACACTGAAGCTTTCTTT
CDR3 protein: CASSPVPLNTEAFF
D gene: NA
clone size: few
J gene: TRBJ1-1
V gene: TRBV27

CDR3 DNA: TGTGCCAGCAGTCAGACTAGGAAAGAGACCCAGTACTTC
CDR3 protein: CASSQTRKETQYF
D gene: NA
clone size: few
J gene: TRBJ2-5
V gene: TRBV27

CDR3 DNA: TGTGCCTGGAGTCCTATACTGGGACTACAAGAGACCCAGTACTTC
CDR3 protein: CAWSPILGLQETQYF
D gene: TRBD2
clone size: few
J gene: TRBJ2-5
V gene: TRBV30

CDR3 DNA: TGTGCCAGCAGTACGGGACTAGCGGGGGCCAATGAGCAGTTCTTC
CDR3 protein: CASSTGLAGANEQFF
D gene: TRBD2
clone size: few
J gene: TRBJ2-1
V gene: TRBV6-5